This passage covers 22 T cell receptor beta chains from one sample sequenced in a study of cytomegalovirus exposure and HLA in healthy donors. PCR primers comprised 60 Vbeta and 13 Jbeta primers. Data came from immunoSEQ multiplex PCR; TCRdb stores just in-frame clones and leaves some out. This table has approximately 160,000 clones, 65% to 85% appearing once. Material for sequencing was PBMCs. The source is a man aged 50-60 years in good health and CMV-seropositive.

V gene TRBV21-1 combines with J gene TRBJ2-6; TRBD1, the D gene given by the table, was not confirmed from the DNA. TRBV21-1 is a pseudogene segment. The CDR3 consists of 17 residues. CDR3 residues: CASSKSTTGPGANVLTF. The CDR3 DNA sequence: TGTGCCAGCAGCAAATCAACTACAGGCCCTGGGGCCAACGTCCTGACTTTC.

J is TRBJ1-1 and V is TRBV19; D is ambiguous. Germline assignment: CDR1 LNHDA and CDR2 SQIVND (reference sequence). V lost 5 bases to trimming and J lost 1 base, with 17 bases between them. The CDR3 sequence is 16 residues long. In nucleotides, the CDR3 is TGTGCCAGTAGTCTGCTTTTTCCCGGGGAGAACACTGAAGCTTTCTTT. Protein product: CASSLLFPGENTEAFF.

The chain combines TRBV5-4 with TRBJ1-2, with D possibly matching TRBD1 (6 bases). Germline V CDR1 and CDR2: SGHNT, YYREEE (reference sequence). The CDR3 is made up of 13 amino acids. V was trimmed by 0 bases and J by 6 bases, leaving 9 bases between them. The DNA of the CDR3 is TGTGCCAGCAGCTTGGGGGCAGGGGATGGCTACACCTTC. Its protein is CASSLGAGDGYTF.

J is TRBJ2-5 and V is TRBV11-3; maybe TRBD2 (5 bases). CDR3 length: 14 residues. In germline, CDR1 is SGHNT, CDR2 YENEEA. V lost 3 bases and J 5 bases, leaving 13 bases between the germline ends. CDR3 in amino acids: CASSLGYGKETQYF. The CDR3 region has the DNA TGTGCCAGCAGCTTGGGGTACGGGAAGGAGACCCAGTACTTC.

The chain recombines TRBV4-3 with TRBJ1-5, with D perhaps matching TRBD1 (6 bases). CDR3 size: 13 residues. The germline V gene has CDR1 LGHNA and CDR2 YSLEER. Trimming removed 4 bases from V and 6 bases from J, with 10 bases in between. The CDR3 loop reads CASSRQVRQPQHF. The CDR3 nucleotides are TGCGCCAGCAGCCGACAGGTGCGTCAGCCCCAGCATTTT.

The chain employs TRBV5-1 and TRBJ1-1; 7 bases align to TRBD1. J lost 8 bases, V lost 5 bases, and 12 bases had no gene match. This CDR3 is 14 amino acids long. CDR1 SGHRS and CDR2 YFSETQ come from the germline V gene. CDR3 sequence reads: CASRRDSSGGEAFF. CDR3 DNA sequence: TGCGCCAGCAGGCGGGACAGCAGCGGGGGGGAAGCTTTCTTT.

J is TRBJ1-3 and V is TRBV19; D might be TRBD1 (6 bases). The V end lost 4 bases, the J end lost 0 bases, and 13 bases lay between the germline ends. Per the germline V gene, CDR1 is LNHDA and CDR2 is SQIVND (reference sequence). This CDR3 spans 16 amino acids. CDR3 in amino acids: CASSTTTGLSGNTIYF. In DNA, the CDR3 is TGTGCCAGTAGTACCACGACAGGCCTCTCTGGAAACACCATATATTTT.

This clone was found once. V is TRBV7-2 and J is TRBJ2-5; 11 nucleotides line up with TRBD2. Unmatched junction bases numbered 5, after V lost 5 bases and J lost 3 bases. Germline V lookup: CDR1 SGHTA, CDR2 FQGNSA. The CDR3 consists of 15 residues. The CDR3 reads CASSVNSGREETQYF. The CDR3 bases are TGTGCCAGCAGCGTTAATAGCGGGAGGGAAGAGACCCAGTACTTC.

The CDR3 spells CASSVNGGGETQYF. CDR3 nucleotide sequence: TGTGCCAGCAGTGTGAACGGGGGGGGAGAGACCCAGTACTTC. The chain uses TRBV2 and TRBJ2-5, with 8 bases that match TRBD2. V trimming: 4 bases; J trimming: 4 bases; junction bases outside the gene matches: 5. The CDR3 runs to 14 residues. Germline assignment: CDR1 SNHLY and CDR2 FYNNEI.

The DNA of the CDR3 is TGCGCCAGCAGCTCCCTTGGGAGGGTGAACACTGAAGCTTTCTTT. Amino acid sequence: CASSSLGRVNTEAFF. The chain combines TRBV5-1 with TRBJ1-1; D is undetermined. CDR1 is SGHRS, CDR2 YFSETQ, per germline. This CDR3 has 15 residues. V was clipped by 3 bases and J by 0 bases, with 12 bases between them.

The rearrangement links TRBV5-4 to TRBJ2-5; 10 bases are shared with TRBD2. V lost 2 bases to trimming and J lost 4 bases; unmatched junction nucleotides: 2. The CDR3 spans 14 residues. Germline CDR1 reads SGHNT; CDR2 reads YYREEE (reference sequence). CDR3 protein: CASSLAGGGETQYF. CDR3 nucleotides: TGTGCCAGCAGCTTAGCGGGGGGGGGAGAGACCCAGTACTTC.

This clone was seen only a few times. The genes are TRBV29-1 and TRBJ2-7; 12 bases agree with TRBD2. This CDR3 is built from 14 residues. Germline V CDR1 and CDR2: SQVTM, ANQGSEA. J was trimmed by 5 bases and V by 6 bases; bases with no gene match: 8. The CDR3 sequence: CSVRTSGGIHEQYF. As DNA, the CDR3 is TGCAGCGTGCGTACTAGCGGGGGGATTCACGAGCAGTACTTC.

J is TRBJ2-3 and V is TRBV5-1; tentative D call: TRBD1 (6 bases). CDR1 is SGHRS and CDR2 is YFSETQ in the germline V gene. This CDR3 has 18 residues. Trimming pared 0 bases from V and 0 bases from J, leaving 17 bases between. The CDR3, as DNA: TGCGCCAGCAGCTTGGGTCAGGGGTTTCCCACTAGCACAGATACGCAGTATTTT. Residues: CASSLGQGFPTSTDTQYF. Full variable domain (outside the CDR3, taken from reference TRBV5-1 and TRBJ2-3): KAGVTQTPRYLIKTRGQQVTLSCSPISGHRSVSWYQQTPGQGLQFLFEYFSETQRNKGNFPGRFSGRQFSNSRSEMNVSTLELGDSALYLCASSLGQGFPTSTDTQYFGPGTRLTVL.

This clone was observed a handful of times. The chain has TRBV2 and TRBJ2-3, with D hard to call. CDR3 length equals 15 residues. The V end was cut by 3 bases, the J end by 4 bases, with 14 bases between. Germline V gene lookup returns CDR1 SNHLY and CDR2 FYNNEI. The DNA of the CDR3 is TGTGCCAGCAGTGAGGAGAGGCGGCTGGCAGATACGCAGTATTTT. This sequence encodes CASSEERRLADTQYF.

This clone was seen just once. V is TRBV4-1 and J is TRBJ2-7; tentative D call: TRBD2 (7 bases). CDR3 size: 15 residues. CDR1 is MGHRA and CDR2 is YSYEKL in the germline V gene. The V gene lost 1 base and the J gene lost 6 bases, with 16 bases spanning the gap. CDR3 DNA sequence: TGCGCCAGCAGCCAAGCGTCGGCGGGGGCCTCCGAGCAGTACTTC. It specifies CASSQASAGASEQYF.

The chain is built from TRBV4-1 and TRBJ2-5, with 7 bases matching TRBD1. Germline CDR1 MGHRA, CDR2 YSYEKL. Trimming cost V 0 bases and J 2 bases; bases outside gene matches: 3. The CDR3 runs to 15 residues. Here the CDR3 reads CASSQDQTGQETQYF. The CDR3 DNA reads TGCGCCAGCAGCCAAGATCAGACAGGGCAAGAGACCCAGTACTTC.

This clone was seen just once. The DNA for the CDR3 is TGCGCCAGCAGCCTCAAGACTAGCGGGGTTGCAGAGCAGTACTTC. Translating it yields CASSLKTSGVAEQYF. The gene calls are TRBV4-1 and TRBJ2-7; TRBD2 aligns across 11 bases. Trimming removed 4 bases from V and 7 bases from J; junction bases left unmatched: 9. This CDR3 spans 15 amino acids. Looked up from germline, CDR1 is MGHRA and CDR2 is YSYEKL.

V gene TRBV5-1 combines with J gene TRBJ2-1, with 7 bases fitting TRBD2. CDR3 size: 16 residues. The V and J ends lost 6 bases and 4 bases, in that order; junction bases with no gene match: 13. Germline V gives CDR1 SGHRS, CDR2 YFSETQ. The CDR3 sequence is CASTVTPSGLYNEQFF. DNA of the CDR3: TGCGCCAGCACGGTTACTCCTAGCGGACTGTACAATGAGCAGTTCTTC.

The chain has TRBV28 and TRBJ2-7; 9 bases agree with TRBD1. V was pared by 2 bases and J by 6 bases, with 8 bases of the junction left unmatched. The CDR3 is made up of 15 amino acids. The germline V gene has CDR1 MDHEN and CDR2 SYDVKM. The CDR3 sequence is CASSLAGQGASEQYF. The CDR3 DNA is TGTGCCAGCAGTTTAGCGGGACAGGGCGCCTCCGAGCAGTACTTC.

The V call is TRBV29-1, the J call TRBJ1-2; D ambiguous. Looked up from germline, CDR1 is SQVTM and CDR2 is ANQGSEA. The CDR3 contains 13 residues. Deletions cut 3 bases from V and 4 bases from J, with 12 bases between. DNA for the CDR3: TGCAGCGTTGACCATCCTGCAGGCTATGGCTACACCTTC. This encodes CSVDHPAGYGYTF.

This chain uses TRBV4-1 with TRBJ1-6; 8 nucleotides line up with TRBD1. The CDR3 runs to 15 residues. V trimming: 4 bases; J trimming: 5 bases; junction bases outside the gene matches: 4. Germline lookup yields CDR1 MGHRA and CDR2 YSYEKL. The CDR3 loop reads CASSPMDRDNSPLHF. The CDR3 DNA is TGCGCCAGCAGCCCCATGGACAGGGATAATTCACCCCTCCACTTT.

The rearrangement joins TRBV5-8 to TRBJ2-7; D gene uncertain. The CDR3 sequence is 12 residues long. In germline, CDR1 is SGHTS, CDR2 YDEGEE. Trimming removed 3 bases at V and 7 bases at J, with 11 bases between. The CDR3, as DNA: TGTGCCAGCAGCTATCCCCCCGGGGAGCAGTACTTC. Translated: CASSYPPGEQYF. Using reference TRBV5-8 and TRBJ2-7 for the parts outside the CDR3, the full variable domain is EAGVTQSPTHLIKTRGQQATLRCSPISGHTSVYWYQQALGLGLQFLLWYDEGEERNRGNFPPRFSGRQFPNYSSELNVNALELEDSALYLCASSYPPGEQYFGPGTRLTVT.